The rows below give T cell receptor beta chains drawn from one sample of a study of beta chain features in type 1 diabetes. The protocol was immunoSEQ multiplex PCR, while the TCRdb copy is restricted to in-frame clones and leaves out a portion. The table has about 340,000 clones, approximately 13% seen once. The sequenced sample consisted of naive CD4+ T cells from blood. The receptors originated from a woman younger than 30 with type 1 diabetes. CDR3s leave out the opening cysteine and the closing phenylalanine or tryptophan.

j_gene | v_gene | len | CDR3aa
TRBJ1-1 | TRBV7-2 | 12 | ASSLSTGNTEAF
TRBJ2-5 | TRBV15 | 14 | ATSIPRASGTETQY
TRBJ1-5 | TRBV30 | 11 | AWTGGYNQPQH
TRBJ2-5 | TRBV20-1 | 9 | SAHKQETQY
TRBJ2-1 | TRBV19 | 12 | ASKRTSSYNEQF
TRBJ2-2 | TRBV5-4 | 13 | ASSLKPANTGELF
TRBJ2-3 | TRBV4-3 | 13 | ASSQAGLAADTQY
TRBJ2-1 | TRBV11-3 | 15 | ASSHTGGGRGYNEQF
TRBJ2-7 | TRBV5-1 | 16 | ASSPGMRSGTAAYEQY
TRBJ2-4 | TRBV5-4 | 16 | ASSLGLAGGIAKNIQY
TRBJ2-7 | TRBV14 | 13 | ASSQVRARANEQY
TRBJ2-5 | TRBV12-5 | 11 | ASGRAGGETQY
TRBJ1-2 | TRBV2 | 12 | ASSEGQRNYGYT
TRBJ2-5 | TRBV5-1 | 12 | ASSWTGGVETQY
TRBJ2-3 | TRBV29-1 | 11 | SVVLAGTDTQY
TRBJ2-1 | TRBV13 | 18 | ASSAGLAGGKIPIANEQF
TRBJ2-3 | TRBV11-2 | 10 | ASSLTADTQY
TRBJ1-1 | TRBV5-1 | 11 | ASRQQGNTEAF
TRBJ2-6 | TRBV30 | 13 | AWSIQGSGANVLT
TRBJ2-3 | TRBV7-3 | 14 | ASSSISGRDPDTQY
TRBJ2-6 | TRBV25-1 | 11 | ASVNSGANVLT
TRBJ2-1 | TRBV5-1 | 15 | ASSLTSGRVVNNEQF
TRBJ2-5 | TRBV5-1 | 13 | ASSPTGTVQETQY
TRBJ2-1 | TRBV7-9 | 11 | ASSLAGAGEQF